What follows describes a single T cell receptor beta chain. This record belongs to a study of CD8 T cells in Susac syndrome. The V end was cut by 4 bases, the J end by 6 bases, with 12 bases between. The germline CDR1 and CDR2 sequences are KGHDR and SFDVKD. CDR3 length: 14 amino acids. Random hexamers were used to reverse transcribe the RNA input (about 0.5 to 1 ug). TCRdb used MiXCR to reprocess the immunoSEQ multiplex PCR reads, holding one entry per CDR3 protein. The table includes roughly 330,000 distinct CDR3 sequences, 92% detected once. The receptor was isolated from a human donor with multiple sclerosis. Sequencing used CD4+ T cells from PBMCs. This chain uses TRBV24-1 with TRBJ2-1; D is possibly TRBD1 (6 bases). CDR3 loop: CATSDRGSGNEQFF. Written as DNA, the CDR3 is TGTGCCACCAGTGACAGGGGATCGGGCAATGAGCAGTTCTTC.